These 8 T cell receptor beta chains were all obtained from the same sample, sequenced in a study of T cells in women clearing cervical HPV infection. Measured with immunoSEQ multiplex PCR; TCRdb has only the in-frame clones, and not every one. The sample totals 25,000 to 35,000 clones. Sequenced input: blood buffy coat. The source is a woman aged 18-69 years with a cervical HPV16 infection that either progressed to CIN3+ or cleared (not recorded which).

Concerning this clone: Sequencing ends 3 residues short of the CDR3 end; the germline J gene provides the rest. The chain uses TRBV20-1 and TRBJ1-2, with 7 bases lining up with TRBD1. This CDR3 spans 14 amino acids. V was pared by 3 bases and J by 6 bases, with 10 bases of the junction left unmatched. Germline V gene sequence: CDR1 DFQATT, CDR2 SNEGSKA (reference sequence). The CDR3 loop is CSARATTGDDGYTF. The DNA read from the CDR3 is TGCAGTGCTAGGGCCACAACAGGGGATGATGGC.

The CDR3 reads CASSLPSMNTEAFF. The part of the CDR3 DNA that was read is TGTGCCAGCAGCTTACCCAGTATGAACACTGAA. V usage is TRBV7-2 and J usage is TRBJ1-1; D not resolved. With the read ending 3 residues before the CDR3 end, the germline J gene is used to fill in that end. The CDR3 runs to 14 residues. Germline V gene lookup returns CDR1 SGHTA and CDR2 FQGNSA. V lost 2 bases and J lost 0, with 7 bases in between.

Turning to this clone: Read coverage stops 3 residues before the CDR3 terminus; the germline J gene supplies the remainder. This CDR3 is also generated by other DNA sequences in the sample. V usage is TRBV30 and J usage is TRBJ1-3; possible D gene TRBD1, 5 bases. Per germline, CDR1 GTSNPN and CDR2 SVGIG (reference sequence). This CDR3 contains 13 residues. The V end lost 4 bases, the J end lost 1 base, and 8 bases lay between the germline ends. The sequenced part of the CDR3 DNA is TGTGCCTGGACAGGGTGGTCTGGAAACACC. Amino acids: CAWTGWSGNT. The full CDR3 protein is CAWTGWSGNTIYF.

This clone is called medium-sized (0.01 to 0.1%) based on its frequency. The read terminates 3 residues before the CDR3 end, so the remaining end is supplied by the germline J gene. The V and J genes are TRBV7-8 and TRBJ1-5; unclear D gene. The V end lost 4 bases, the J end lost 5 bases, and 18 bases lay between the germline ends. Germline V gene sequence: CDR1 SGHVS, CDR2 FQNEAQ. The CDR3 is 16 residues long. The CDR3 bases that were read are TGTGCCAGCAGCTCCCGGGTCTCCTACCCAGATCAGCCC. Translation gives CASSSRVSYPDQP. The whole CDR3 sequence reads CASSSRVSYPDQPQHF.

Concerning this clone itself: The read ends 3 residues before the CDR3 terminus; that terminus is restored from the germline J gene. The chain links TRBV6-2 or TRBV6-3 to TRBJ2-5, with 14 positions matching TRBD2. The CDR3 covers 16 residues. CDR1 is MNHEY and CDR2 is SVGEGT in the germline V gene. Trimming took 3 bases from V and 5 from J; bases not matched to a gene: 5. The CDR3 sequence: CASSYPGLAGGETQYF. The CDR3 bases that were read are TGTGCCAGCAGTTATCCTGGACTAGCGGGGGGTGAGACC.

Points on this clone: The sequenced fragment ends 3 residues before the CDR3 boundary, so the rest is inferred from the germline J gene. The chain joins TRBV30 to TRBJ1-6, with TRBD1 matching over 7 bases. J gave up 7 bases and V 2 bases, and 8 bases lay outside the gene matches. The CDR3 runs to 15 residues. Germline loops: CDR1 GTSNPN, CDR2 SVGIG (reference sequence). The DNA read from the CDR3 is TGTGCCTGGAGTACCACCCCAGGGGGAAATTCACCC. Protein sequence: CAWSTTPGGNSP. The whole CDR3 is CAWSTTPGGNSPLHF.

About this clone itself: The read comes to an end 3 residues before the CDR3 does, leaving the germline J gene to fill in the end. The rearrangement uses TRBV5-4 and TRBJ2-5, with D hard to call. V lost 2 bases, J lost 5 bases, and 13 bases lay in between. CDR1 SGHNT and CDR2 YYREEE come from the germline V gene (reference sequence). The CDR3 loop spans 14 amino acids. The part of the CDR3 DNA that was read is TGTGCCAGCAGCTTCTTGGATAGGGCGGAGACC. Its translation is CASSFLDRAET. The whole CDR3 protein reads CASSFLDRAETQYF.

A remark on this clone: One junction end disagrees with the germline gene, perhaps due to a read error. The read ends 3 residues early relative to the CDR3; the germline J gene fills the gap. The same CDR3 also results from other DNA sequences found in this sample. The V gene is TRBV30, the J gene TRBJ1-3; D may be TRBD1 (5 bases). From germline, CDR1 is GTSNPN and CDR2 SVGIG (reference sequence). The CDR3 runs 11 residues. CDR3 DNA, as far as it was read: TGTGCCTGGGGGGGGTCAAACACT. Encoded protein: CAWGGSNT. The full CDR3 reads CAWGGSNTIYF.